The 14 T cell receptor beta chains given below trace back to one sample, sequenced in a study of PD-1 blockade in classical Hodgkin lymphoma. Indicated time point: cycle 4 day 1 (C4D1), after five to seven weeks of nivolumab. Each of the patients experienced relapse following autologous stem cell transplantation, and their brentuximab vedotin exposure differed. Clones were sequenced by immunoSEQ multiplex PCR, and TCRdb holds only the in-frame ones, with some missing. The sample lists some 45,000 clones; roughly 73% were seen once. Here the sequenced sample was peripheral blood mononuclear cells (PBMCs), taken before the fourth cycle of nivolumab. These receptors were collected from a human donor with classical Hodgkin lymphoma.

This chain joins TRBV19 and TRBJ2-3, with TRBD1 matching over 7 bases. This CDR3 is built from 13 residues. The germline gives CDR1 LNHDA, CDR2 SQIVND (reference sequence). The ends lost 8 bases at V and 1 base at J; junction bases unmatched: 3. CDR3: CASRDRGTDTQYF. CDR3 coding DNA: TGTGCCAGTCGGGACAGAGGCACAGATACGCAGTATTTT.

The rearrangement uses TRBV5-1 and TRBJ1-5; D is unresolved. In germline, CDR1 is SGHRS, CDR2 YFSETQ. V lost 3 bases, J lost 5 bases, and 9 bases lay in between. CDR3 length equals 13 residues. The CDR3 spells CASSSYSDQPQHF. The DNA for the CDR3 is TGCGCCAGCAGCTCCTACAGCGATCAGCCCCAGCATTTT.

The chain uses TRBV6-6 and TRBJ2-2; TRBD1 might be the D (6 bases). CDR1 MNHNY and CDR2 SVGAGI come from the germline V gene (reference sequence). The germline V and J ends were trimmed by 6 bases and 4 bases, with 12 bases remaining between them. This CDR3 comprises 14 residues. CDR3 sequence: CASSPDRTTGELFF. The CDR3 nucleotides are TGTGCCAGCAGCCCTGACAGGACCACCGGGGAGCTGTTTTTT.

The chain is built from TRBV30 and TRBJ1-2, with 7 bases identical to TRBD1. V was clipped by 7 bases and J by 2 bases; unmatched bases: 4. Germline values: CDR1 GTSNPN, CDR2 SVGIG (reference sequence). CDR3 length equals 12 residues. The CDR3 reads CAFGTANYGYTF. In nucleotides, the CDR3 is TGTGCCTTTGGGACAGCCAACTATGGCTACACCTTC.

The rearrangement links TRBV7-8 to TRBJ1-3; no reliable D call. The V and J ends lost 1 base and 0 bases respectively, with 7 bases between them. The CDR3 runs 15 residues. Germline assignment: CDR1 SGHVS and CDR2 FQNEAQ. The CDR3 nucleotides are TGTGCCAGCAGCTTAGGCACAGACTCTGGAAACACCATATATTTT. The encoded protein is CASSLGTDSGNTIYF.

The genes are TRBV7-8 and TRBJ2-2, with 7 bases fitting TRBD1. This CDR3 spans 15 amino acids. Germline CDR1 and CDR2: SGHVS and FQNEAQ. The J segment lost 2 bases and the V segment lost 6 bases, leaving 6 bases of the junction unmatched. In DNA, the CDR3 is TGTGCCAGCAGTTACGCAGGGGGTAACACCGGGGAGCTGTTTTTT. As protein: CASSYAGGNTGELFF.

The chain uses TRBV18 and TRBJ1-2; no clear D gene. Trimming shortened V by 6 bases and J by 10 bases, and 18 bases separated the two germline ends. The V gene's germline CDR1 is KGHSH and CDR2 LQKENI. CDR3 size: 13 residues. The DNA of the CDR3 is TGTGCCAGCTCCCGGACCGCAAATAGAAACTACACCTTC. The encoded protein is CASSRTANRNYTF.

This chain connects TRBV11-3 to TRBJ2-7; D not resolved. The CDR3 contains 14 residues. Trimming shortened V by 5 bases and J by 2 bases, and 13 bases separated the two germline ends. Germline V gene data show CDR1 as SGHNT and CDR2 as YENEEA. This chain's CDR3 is CASSPVTDAYEQYF. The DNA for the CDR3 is TGTGCCAGCAGCCCTGTGACGGACGCCTACGAGCAGTACTTC.

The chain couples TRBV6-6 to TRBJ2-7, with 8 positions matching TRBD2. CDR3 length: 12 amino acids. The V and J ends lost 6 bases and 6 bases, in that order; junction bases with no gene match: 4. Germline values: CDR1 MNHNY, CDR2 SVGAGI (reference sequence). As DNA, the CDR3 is TGTGCCAGCAGAACTAGCGGAGGCGAGCAGTACTTC. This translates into CASRTSGGEQYF.

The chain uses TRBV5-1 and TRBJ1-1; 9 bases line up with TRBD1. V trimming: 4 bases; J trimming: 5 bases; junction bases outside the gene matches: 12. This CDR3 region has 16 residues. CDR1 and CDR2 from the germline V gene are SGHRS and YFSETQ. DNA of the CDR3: TGCGCCAGCAGCCCCGTCGGGACAGGGCGTGGTACTGAAGCTTTCTTT. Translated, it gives CASSPVGTGRGTEAFF.

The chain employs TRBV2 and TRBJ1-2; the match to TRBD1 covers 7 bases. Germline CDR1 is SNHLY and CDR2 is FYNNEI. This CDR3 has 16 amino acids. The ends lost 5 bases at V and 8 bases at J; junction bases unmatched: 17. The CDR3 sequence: CASSYQGGGYTLGYTF. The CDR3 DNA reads TGTGCCAGCAGTTATCAGGGGGGCGGCTATACACTCGGCTACACCTTC.

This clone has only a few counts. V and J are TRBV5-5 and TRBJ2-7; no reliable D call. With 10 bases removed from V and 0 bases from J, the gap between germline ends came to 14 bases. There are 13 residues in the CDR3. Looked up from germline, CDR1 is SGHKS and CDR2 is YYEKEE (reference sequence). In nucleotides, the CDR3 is TGTGCCCCCGGCCGGGTTTTCTCCTACGAGCAGTACTTC. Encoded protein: CAPGRVFSYEQYF.

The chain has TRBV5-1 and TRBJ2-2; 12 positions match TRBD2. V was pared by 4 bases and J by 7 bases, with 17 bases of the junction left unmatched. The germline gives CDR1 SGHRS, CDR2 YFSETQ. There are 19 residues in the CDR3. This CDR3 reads CASSGPNRLAGGQSGELFF. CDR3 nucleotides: TGCGCCAGCAGCGGACCGAATCGGCTAGCGGGGGGGCAAAGCGGGGAGCTGTTTTTT.

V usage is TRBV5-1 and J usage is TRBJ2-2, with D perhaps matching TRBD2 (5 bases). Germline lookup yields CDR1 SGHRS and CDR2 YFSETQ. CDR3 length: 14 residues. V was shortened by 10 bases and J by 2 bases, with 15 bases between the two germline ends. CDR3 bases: TGCGCCTCCCTCGCGGACTCCAACACCGGGGAGCTGTTTTTT. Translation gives CASLADSNTGELFF.